The T cell receptor (beta chain) under discussion was sequenced for a study of shared clonotypes between healthy human individuals. Points from the study as a whole: An anticipated effect of sequencing depth on clonotype sharing among donors was recognized. The study found about 5% of naive CD4 clonotypes shared across a handful of donors. Sorted-subset sequencing was shown by rarefaction to be incomplete despite large depth.

Libraries were prepared by immunoSEQ multiplex PCR; TCRdb keeps only in-frame clonotypes and omits some of them. The sample has 550,000 to 700,000 clones; around 78% are singletons. A split of CD4+ cells into CD45RA+ naive and CD45RA-negative memory subsets was performed. The germline gives CDR1 SNHLY, CDR2 FYNNEI. The CDR3 consists of 15 residues. Trimming removed 6 bases from V and 2 bases from J; junction bases left unmatched: 6. As regards this clone: What it binds is unknown. Other DNA sequences in this specimen translate into the identical CDR3.

The sequenced sample was memory CD4+ T cells sorted from blood. Subset described: CD45RA-negative fraction. The clonotype was recovered from a woman aged 25 to 39 in good health. The rearrangement links TRBV2 to TRBJ1-5; TRBD1 matches 8 bases. CDR3 sequence (DNA): TGTGCCAGCAGACCCGACAGGGGCGGCAATCAGCCCCAGCATTTT. Protein sequence: CASRPDRGGNQPQHF.